This entry lists 22 T cell receptor beta chains sequenced from one sample in a study of T-cell reconstitution after alpha-beta-depleted transplantation in children. Unique molecular identifiers were incorporated when the TCRbeta library was constructed. TCRdb re-called the PCR reads with MiXCR, one entry per CDR3 protein. The repertoire holds about 250,000 distinct CDR3 sequences, with 20% to 30% as singletons. The sample here was PBMCs, mostly from graft donor cells, taken 360 days after TCRalphabeta/CD19-depleted stem cell transplant. These receptors were obtained from a female patient aged 2 to 10 who had a stem cell transplant for congenital amegakaryocytic thrombocytopenia, so the T cells may come from the graft donor.

The gene calls are TRBV12-3 or TRBV12-4 and TRBJ2-1; D remains ambiguous. Between the trimmed V and J ends, which lost 6 bases and 5 bases, there was a span of 11 bases. This CDR3 is 13 amino acids long. The CDR3 here is CASRASGNNEQFF. The CDR3 coding sequence is TGTGCCAGCAGGGCCTCGGGTAACAATGAGCAGTTCTTC.

This clonotype was recorded at least ten times. The chain uses TRBV28 and TRBJ2-1; tentative D call: TRBD2 (6 bases). The CDR3 has 15 amino acids. V dropped 5 bases and J dropped 5 bases, with 16 bases sitting between them. Per germline, CDR1 MDHEN and CDR2 SYDVKM. In DNA, the CDR3 is TGTGCCAGCAGTCCTCATAGCGGACCCAACAATGAGCAGTTCTTC. Its translation is CASSPHSGPNNEQFF. Drawing the rest from reference TRBV28 and TRBJ2-1, the complete variable domain is DVKVTQSSRYLVKRTGEKVFLECVQDMDHENMFWYRQDPGLGLRLIYFSYDVKMKEKGDIPEGYSVSREKKERFSLILESASTNQTSMYLCASSPHSGPNNEQFFGPGTRLTVL.

To note about this clonotype: No DNA is shown, since the ends of the CDR3 on it are uncertain; the CDR3 is the one TCRdb lists. V gene TRBV3-1 combines with J gene TRBJ2-4; TRBD1, the table's D call, lacks a check against the DNA. From germline, CDR1 is LGHDT and CDR2 YNNKEL (reference sequence). The CDR3 contains 18 residues when both ends are counted. CDR3 region: CASSSSPHRAEKGYIQYF.

At least ten counts were recorded for this clonotype. The J gene is TRBJ2-1, the V gene TRBV7-6; D gene unclear. The CDR3 is made up of 12 amino acids. V was shortened by 1 base and J by 8 bases, with 6 bases between the two germline ends. Germline V lookup: CDR1 SGHVS, CDR2 FNYEAQ. The CDR3 nucleotides read TGTGCCAGCAGCTTAGATCACCATGAGCAGTTCTTC. This encodes CASSLDHHEQFF.

This clonotype was counted ten times or more. The chain employs TRBV12-3 or TRBV12-4 and TRBJ2-3; 7 nucleotides line up with TRBD2. J gave up 3 bases and V 5 bases, and 14 bases lay outside the gene matches. The CDR3 consists of 17 residues. CDR3 amino acids: CASSPELAHRGTDTQYF. The CDR3 nucleotides are TGTGCCAGCAGTCCCGAACTAGCGCACAGAGGGACAGATACGCAGTATTTT.

The V and J genes are TRBV12-3 or TRBV12-4 and TRBJ2-1; the D gene is possibly TRBD2 (6 bases). Trimming cost V 5 bases and J 3 bases, with 11 bases left between them. The CDR3 extends over 14 amino acids. The CDR3 spells CASSSGPYYNEQFF. CDR3 in DNA: TGTGCCAGCAGTAGCGGGCCTTACTACAATGAGCAGTTCTTC.

The chain combines TRBV7-8 with TRBJ2-7; unclear D gene. The V end lost 1 base, the J end lost 2 bases, and 9 bases lay between the germline ends. The length of the CDR3 is 14 residues. Germline CDR1 SGHVS, CDR2 FQNEAQ. As DNA, the CDR3 is TGTGCCAGCAGCTTAGGTGCGATGACCTACGAGCAGTACTTC. As protein: CASSLGAMTYEQYF. Drawing the rest from reference TRBV7-8 and TRBJ2-7, the complete variable domain is GAGVSQSPRYKVAKRGQDVALRCDPISGHVSLFWYQQALGQGPEFLTYFQNEAQLDKSGLPSDRFFAERPEGSVSTLKIQRTQQEDSAVYLCASSLGAMTYEQYFGPGTRLTVT.

The chain is built from TRBV29-1 and TRBJ1-2; tentatively, D is TRBD1 (5 bases). In germline, CDR1 is SQVTM, CDR2 ANQGSEA. V was clipped by 3 bases and J by 5 bases, with 16 bases between them. The CDR3 runs 14 residues. The CDR3 DNA reads TGCAGCGTTGACATAGGGGTTTCTTGGTATGGCTACACCTTC. This gives the protein CSVDIGVSWYGYTF.

This clonotype was seen only a few times. This chain links TRBV12-3 or TRBV12-4 with TRBJ1-1; D call uncertain. This CDR3 has 12 amino acids. V gave up 4 bases and J gave up 4 bases, with 7 bases separating them. The CDR3 bases are TGTGCCAGCAGTTCGTACGGCACTGAAGCTTTCTTT. This codes for CASSSYGTEAFF.

This clonotype was seen ten or more times. The chain is built from TRBV12-3 or TRBV12-4 and TRBJ2-7; no definite D call. The V and J ends lost 5 bases and 3 bases respectively, with 8 bases between them. CDR3 length equals 12 residues. This chain's CDR3 is CASSLFGYEQYF. In DNA form, the CDR3 reads TGTGCCAGCAGTCTCTTCGGCTACGAGCAGTACTTC.

V and J are TRBV7-9 and TRBJ2-1, with 12 positions matching TRBD1. The CDR3 totals 15 residues. Per the germline V gene, CDR1 is SEHNR and CDR2 is FQNEAQ (reference sequence). V shed 4 bases, J shed 7 bases, and the junction held 5 bases outside the gene matches. The CDR3 nucleotides are TGTGCCAGCAGCTCCGGGGACAGGGGGCGAAATGAGCAGTTCTTC. Protein sequence: CASSSGDRGRNEQFF.

This clonotype was observed many times. The V call is TRBV3-1, the J call TRBJ2-3; no definite D call. The CDR3 is 16 residues long. Germline-derived CDR1 and CDR2 are LGHDT and YNNKEL (reference sequence). V dropped 2 bases and J dropped 2 bases, with 14 bases sitting between them. Here the CDR3 reads CASSQRPTADTDTQYF. The CDR3 nucleotides are TGTGCCAGCAGCCAACGCCCCACGGCGGACACAGATACGCAGTATTTT.

This clonotype was found a few times. V gene TRBV30 combines with J gene TRBJ1-1, with a tentative D call TRBD1 (6 bases). This CDR3 contains 15 residues. Germline V CDR1 and CDR2: GTSNPN, SVGIG (reference sequence). Trimming left V 1 base short and J 0 bases short, with 12 bases between. CDR3 nucleotide sequence: TGTGCCTGGAGTGGAACAGGGTGGATGAACACTGAAGCTTTCTTT. It yields the protein CAWSGTGWMNTEAFF.

This clonotype appeared a few times. This rearrangement joins TRBV29-1 to TRBJ2-4; 8 positions match TRBD1. This CDR3 region has 17 residues. J gave up 3 bases and V 4 bases, and 14 bases lay outside the gene matches. Looked up from germline, CDR1 is SQVTM and CDR2 is ANQGSEA. As DNA, the CDR3 is TGCAGCGTTGGCGGGGAGGAACAGGGGGTCGGCAAAAACATTCAGTACTTC. The encoded protein is CSVGGEEQGVGKNIQYF.

This clonotype was recorded a few times. The CDR3 here is CASSLSGGPYNEQFF. The CDR3 coding sequence is TGTGCCAGCAGTCTTAGCGGGGGGCCCTACAATGAGCAGTTCTTC. This chain joins TRBV12-3 or TRBV12-4 and TRBJ2-1; TRBD2 matches 10 bases. Trimming at V came to 5 bases and at J to 2 bases, leaving 3 bases not matched to a gene. The CDR3 has 15 amino acids.

V gene TRBV9 combines with J gene TRBJ2-3; D is uncertain. The CDR3 is 15 amino acids. V was clipped by 0 bases and J by 1 base, with 9 bases between them. The germline CDR1 and CDR2 sequences are SGDLS and YYNGEE. As DNA, the CDR3 is TGTGCCAGCAGCGTAGAAGGTTGGCGCACAGATACGCAGTATTTT. Translated: CASSVEGWRTDTQYF.

The V gene is TRBV2, the J gene TRBJ2-1; a possible D gene is TRBD1 (6 bases). This CDR3 contains 15 residues. V was clipped by 5 bases and J by 0 bases, with 11 bases between them. Germline V CDR1 and CDR2: SNHLY, FYNNEI. CDR3 nucleotides: TGTGCCAGCAGTACCGACAGGCTCTCCTACAATGAGCAGTTCTTC. Protein product: CASSTDRLSYNEQFF.

This clonotype was counted many times. The rearrangement links TRBV20-1 to TRBJ2-1, with 7 bases identical to TRBD2. The CDR3 runs 13 residues. Germline trimming cut 4 bases from V and 4 bases from J; bases unmatched to any gene: 4. CDR1 is DFQATT and CDR2 is SNEGSKA in the germline V gene (reference sequence). The CDR3 coding sequence is TGCAGTGCTACGAGCGGGATGTACAATGAGCAGTTCTTC. Residues: CSATSGMYNEQFF.

The chain combines TRBV6-1 with TRBJ1-5; D is undetermined. The CDR3 consists of 9 residues. Germline values: CDR1 MNHNS, CDR2 SASEGT. Trimming cost V 10 bases and J 4 bases, with 2 bases left between them. CDR3 coding DNA: TGTGCCAAGAATCAGCCCCAGCATTTT. Translated: CAKNQPQHF.

This clonotype was counted many times. The chain carries TRBV12-3 or TRBV12-4 and TRBJ2-2; a weak D match, TRBD2 (6 bases). V was shortened by 3 bases and J by 7 bases, with 9 bases between the two germline ends. This CDR3 has 13 residues. CDR3 protein: CASSLRDHGELFF. The CDR3 DNA reads as TGTGCCAGCAGTTTGCGGGACCACGGGGAGCTGTTTTTT.

J is TRBJ1-2 and V is TRBV20-1; 8 nucleotides match TRBD1. The CDR3 length is 18 residues. Germline CDR1 and CDR2: DFQATT and SNEGSKA (reference sequence). J lost 0 bases, V lost 0 bases, and 12 bases had no gene match. CDR3 region: CSARDLVGQEYSNYGYTF. Written as DNA, the CDR3 is TGCAGTGCTAGAGATCTCGTGGGACAGGAGTATTCTAACTATGGCTACACCTTC.

V usage is TRBV27 and J usage is TRBJ1-2, with 7 bases aligning to TRBD1. The CDR3 totals 16 residues. The V and J ends lost 3 bases and 6 bases, in that order; junction bases with no gene match: 13. The germline V gene has CDR1 MNHEY and CDR2 SMNVEV (reference sequence). The CDR3 reads CASSFLSRGPLDGYTF. In nucleotides, the CDR3 is TGTGCCAGCAGTTTCCTTTCAAGGGGGCCTTTGGATGGCTACACCTTC.